The 11 T cell receptor beta chains listed next were all sequenced from one sample in a study of siplizumab effects on memory and regulatory T cells. The method was immunoSEQ multiplex PCR; TCRdb's version includes in-frame clones alone and lacks a portion of them. The table has fewer than 80,000 clones, roughly 93% seen once. The sequenced sample was CD8+ T cells sorted from blood. The receptors shown here come from a human donor in good health.

The V gene is TRBV6-6, the J gene TRBJ2-7, with 9 bases lining up with TRBD1. This CDR3 has 14 amino acids. The germline V gene has CDR1 MNHNY and CDR2 SVGAGI (reference sequence). The V and J ends lost 0 bases and 11 bases, in that order; junction bases with no gene match: 8. The chain's CDR3 is CASSYSLDRGSEYF. The CDR3 DNA follows: TGTGCCAGCAGTTACTCGCTCGACAGGGGGTCGGAGTACTTC.

The chain combines TRBV7-9 with TRBJ2-3, with D possibly being TRBD1 (6 bases). The length of the CDR3 is 15 residues. In germline, CDR1 is SEHNR, CDR2 FQNEAQ (reference sequence). The V end lost 4 bases, the J end lost 2 bases, and 13 bases lay between the germline ends. DNA of the CDR3: TGTGCCAGCAGCTCGACGGACAGAAACACAGATACGCAGTATTTT. Translated: CASSSTDRNTDTQYF. Full variable domain (missing parts from reference TRBV7-9 and TRBJ2-3): DTGVSQNPRHKITKRGQNVTFRCDPISEHNRLYWYRQTLGQGPEFLTYFQNEAQLEKSRLLSDRFSAERPKGSFSTLEIQRTEQGDSAMYLCASSSTDRNTDTQYFGPGTRLTVL.

The chain employs TRBV10-2 and TRBJ2-3; 8 bases map to TRBD2. The J segment lost 4 bases and the V segment lost 4 bases, leaving 7 bases of the junction unmatched. The germline V gene encodes CDR1 WSHSY and CDR2 SAAADI. The CDR3 consists of 15 residues. The CDR3 bases are TGCGCCAGCAGTGCCGCCGGGGGGGCCGCAGATACGCAGTATTTT. This gives the protein CASSAAGGAADTQYF.

This chain joins TRBV7-8 and TRBJ1-5; 7 nucleotides agree with TRBD1. This CDR3 is 18 amino acids long. V dropped 5 bases and J dropped 0; count of bases not matched to a gene: 13. Germline CDR1 SGHVS, CDR2 FQNEAQ. As DNA, the CDR3 is TGTGCCAGCAGCCCTACCGGGACAGACCTTTATAGCAATCAGCCCCAGCATTTT. Its protein is CASSPTGTDLYSNQPQHF.

The gene calls are TRBV4-3 and TRBJ2-1; D is ambiguous. The CDR3 is 13 amino acids. The germline V gene has CDR1 LGHNA and CDR2 YSLEER. The V end lost 4 bases, the J end lost 8 bases, and 12 bases lay between the germline ends. The CDR3 region has the DNA TGCGCCAGCAGCCCAACCGGGTGGGATGAGCAGTTCTTC. Translation gives CASSPTGWDEQFF.

V gene TRBV6-5 combines with J gene TRBJ1-4, with a tentative D call TRBD1 (6 bases). The CDR3 length is 14 residues. Germline loops: CDR1 MNHEY, CDR2 SVGAGI. V was cut by 4 bases and J by 5 bases, with 11 bases left in between. CDR3 DNA: TGTGCCAGCAGTTCGGGGGGCAGCAATGAAAAACTGTTTTTT. Its protein product is CASSSGGSNEKLFF.

In this sample, this clone turned up once. The CDR3 nucleotides read TGCGCCAGCAGCTTGGCTCCCCCGCCCACCGGGGAGCTGTTTTTT. Amino acids: CASSLAPPPTGELFF. The chain recombines TRBV5-1 with TRBJ2-2, with D unclear. Trimming removed 0 bases from V and 4 bases from J, with 10 bases in between. Per the germline V gene, CDR1 is SGHRS and CDR2 is YFSETQ. The CDR3 consists of 15 residues.

About this clone: At one end the junction does not follow the germline gene, possibly because of a read error. Distinct nucleotide sequences in the sample also encode this CDR3. This chain uses TRBV27 with TRBJ2-3; TRBD1 is a possible D gene (6 bases). The CDR3 runs to 15 residues. CDR1 is MNHEY and CDR2 is SMNVEV in the germline V gene (reference sequence). CDR3 loop: CASSLTGSPTDTQYF. CDR3 bases: TGTGCTAGCAGTTTGACAGGATCCCCCACAGATACGCAGTATTTT.

The V gene is TRBV19, the J gene TRBJ1-6; D is ambiguous. This CDR3 region has 13 residues. V dropped 5 bases and J dropped 10 bases, with 12 bases sitting between them. Germline CDR1 reads LNHDA; CDR2 reads SQIVND (reference sequence). The CDR3 sequence: CASSPYTGSPLHF. CDR3 DNA sequence: TGTGCCAGTAGTCCTTACACGGGATCACCCCTCCACTTT.

The DNA for the CDR3 is TGCGCCAGCAGCAGCAATCCTAACTATGGCTACACCTTC. The encoded protein is CASSSNPNYGYTF. The chain carries TRBV10-2 and TRBJ1-2, with no clear D. The V gene's germline CDR1 is WSHSY and CDR2 SAAADI. V was shortened by 6 bases and J by 0 bases, with 8 bases between the two germline ends. The CDR3 totals 13 residues.

The chain recombines TRBV7-2 with TRBJ2-1; 9 bases are shared with TRBD2. V was clipped by 1 base and J by 3 bases; unmatched bases: 1. Germline loops: CDR1 SGHTA, CDR2 FQGNSA. The CDR3 runs to 15 residues. The chain's CDR3 is CASSLVSGGYNEQFF. The CDR3 DNA reads as TGTGCCAGCAGCTTAGTTAGCGGGGGCTACAATGAGCAGTTCTTC.